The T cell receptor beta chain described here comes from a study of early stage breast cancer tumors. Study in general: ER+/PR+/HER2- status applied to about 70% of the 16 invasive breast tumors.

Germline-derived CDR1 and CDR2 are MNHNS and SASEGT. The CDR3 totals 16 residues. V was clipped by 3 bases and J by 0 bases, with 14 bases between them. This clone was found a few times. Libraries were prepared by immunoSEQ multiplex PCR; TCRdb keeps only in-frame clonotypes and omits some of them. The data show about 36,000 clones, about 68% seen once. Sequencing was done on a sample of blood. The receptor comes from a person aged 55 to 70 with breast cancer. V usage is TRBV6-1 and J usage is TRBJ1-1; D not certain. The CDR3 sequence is CASSDGGSMMNTEAFF. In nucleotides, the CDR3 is TGTGCCAGCAGTGACGGAGGAAGTATGATGAACACTGAAGCTTTCTTT.